One sample yielded the 18 T cell receptor beta chains listed below, sequenced in a study of T-cell reconstitution after alpha-beta-depleted transplantation in children. TCRbeta library construction was performed incorporating unique molecular identifiers. Via MiXCR, TCRdb re-called the PCR reads, giving one row per CDR3 protein. The sample has 200,000 to 300,000 distinct CDR3 sequences, about 12% seen once. The sample here was PBMCs from the stem cell graft donor, taken from the stem cell graft. The receptors were sampled from a human donor who donated a stem cell graft to a child with acute lymphoblastic leukemia.

A note on this clonotype: This clone may be a read error of a much larger clone one base away. The rearrangement joins TRBV6-2 or TRBV6-3 to TRBJ2-7; the D is unclear. Trimming stripped 7 bases from V and 1 base from J, with 8 bases between. Germline V CDR1 and CDR2: MNHEY, SVGEGT. The CDR3 runs to 12 residues. The CDR3 spells CASTLQSYEQYF. CDR3 coding DNA: TGTGCCAGCACTCTTCAATCCTACGAGCAGTACTTC.

This clonotype came up many times. V and J are TRBV5-1 and TRBJ1-5; tentatively, D is TRBD1 (5 bases). The germline V gene encodes CDR1 SGHRS and CDR2 YFSETQ. CDR3 length: 15 residues. V lost 0 bases and J 6 bases, leaving 13 bases between the germline ends. This chain's CDR3 is CASSLDGGLSQPQHF. The CDR3 DNA is TGCGCCAGCAGCTTGGACGGGGGATTGAGTCAGCCCCAGCATTTT.

This clonotype was recorded many times. The chain links TRBV5-1 to TRBJ2-1; possible D gene TRBD2, 5 bases. The ends were cut back, 4 bases at V and 8 bases at J, with 22 bases in the middle. This CDR3 spans 16 amino acids. The germline V gene encodes CDR1 SGHRS and CDR2 YFSETQ. The CDR3: CASSVLTGGGSHEQFF. As DNA, the CDR3 is TGCGCCAGCAGCGTCTTGACCGGTGGCGGGTCCCATGAGCAGTTCTTC.

This clonotype showed up many times. In DNA, the CDR3 is TGTGCCAGTCGGACAGACCACTTTCACACAGATACGCAGTATTTT. Its translation is CASRTDHFHTDTQYF. The chain combines TRBV12-3 or TRBV12-4 with TRBJ2-3; the D gene is possibly TRBD1 (6 bases). V was cut by 9 bases and J by 2 bases, with 18 bases left in between. This CDR3 comprises 15 residues.

This clonotype came up many times. V and J are TRBV7-9 and TRBJ2-1; possibly TRBD2 for D (5 bases). Germline CDR1 and CDR2: SEHNR and FQNEAQ (reference sequence). The CDR3 runs 12 residues. Trimming left V 4 bases short and J 6 bases short, with 7 bases between. The CDR3 nucleotides read TGTGCCAGCAGCTCGGGATTCAATGAGCAGTTCTTC. Translation: CASSSGFNEQFF.

This clonotype occurred many times. The chain combines TRBV4-1 with TRBJ1-2; D not certain. CDR3 length equals 15 residues. Germline CDR1 MGHRA, CDR2 YSYEKL. Trimming left V 1 base short and J 6 bases short, with 15 bases between. The CDR3 spells CASSQASGWKDGYTF. DNA of the CDR3: TGCGCCAGCAGCCAAGCATCGGGTTGGAAGGATGGCTACACCTTC.

As concerns this clonotype: This may arise from a read error, as a much more abundant clone is one base away. This chain uses TRBV10-1 with TRBJ2-2; D unclear. CDR1 is WNHNN, CDR2 SYGVQD, per germline (reference sequence). The CDR3 totals 16 residues. CDR3 protein: CASSERTGSNTWELFF. Written as DNA, the CDR3 is TGCGCCAGCAGCGAGCGAACGGGTTCGAACACCTGGGAGCTGTTTTTT.

This clonotype was recorded at least ten times. The V and J genes are TRBV12-3 or TRBV12-4 and TRBJ1-2; 8 bases align to TRBD1. V gave up 6 bases and J gave up 8 bases; unmatched junction bases: 8. The CDR3 loop spans 13 amino acids. CDR3 amino acids: CASSPQGARGYTF. The CDR3 DNA reads TGTGCCAGCAGCCCGCAGGGGGCGCGGGGCTACACCTTC.

Details on this clonotype: This may stem from a read error, because a much larger clone lies one nucleotide away. Since no conserved phenylalanine or tryptophan closes the CDR3, a read error is the likely cause. The chain joins TRBV14 to TRBJ1-4; maybe TRBD1 (5 bases). V dropped 4 bases and J dropped 8 bases, with 23 bases sitting between them. CDR1 SGHDN and CDR2 FVKESK come from the germline V gene. CDR3 length equals 17 residues. CDR3 in amino acids: CASSLLTSGTKGEKLFL. In nucleotides, the CDR3 is TGTGCCAGCAGCCTTCTCACGTCCGGGACGAAAGGAGAAAAACTGTTTTTA.

The CDR3 reads CSVETQREVTDTQYF. CDR3 nucleotides: TGCAGCGTTGAAACACAGCGGGAGGTAACAGATACGCAGTATTTT. The chain employs TRBV29-1 and TRBJ2-3; 9 bases are a match to TRBD2. The CDR3 has 15 amino acids. Per germline, CDR1 SQVTM and CDR2 ANQGSEA. V lost 2 bases to trimming and J lost 3 bases; unmatched junction nucleotides: 6.

In the case of this clonotype: A much bigger clone sits one base away, suggesting this may be a read error. The chain has TRBV20-1 and TRBJ2-3; 9 bases match TRBD2. CDR3 size: 14 residues. Germline V gene sequence: CDR1 DFQATT, CDR2 SNEGSKA (reference sequence). In nucleotides, the CDR3 is TGCAGTGCTAGCCAGACTAGCGGTACAGATACGCATTATTTT. Translated, it gives CSASQTSGTDTHYF.

Many counts were recorded for this clonotype. This chain joins TRBV7-2 and TRBJ1-3; 7 bases fit TRBD1. Per germline, CDR1 SGHTA and CDR2 FQGNSA. V lost 5 bases to trimming and J lost 2 bases; unmatched junction nucleotides: 3. The CDR3 has 14 amino acids. CDR3 sequence reads: CASSVGTAGNTIYF. In DNA, the CDR3 is TGTGCCAGCAGCGTCGGGACAGCTGGAAACACCATATATTTT.

Many counts were recorded for this clonotype. The chain carries TRBV20-1 and TRBJ1-6, with D possibly TRBD1 on 5 matching bases. V lost 6 bases and J lost 7, with 13 bases in between. Germline V gene sequence: CDR1 DFQATT, CDR2 SNEGSKA (reference sequence). CDR3 length: 13 amino acids. CDR3: CSARGTVNSPLHF. CDR3 DNA: TGCAGTGCCCGCGGGACGGTGAATTCACCCCTCCACTTT.

The sample holds many counts of this clonotype. CDR3: CASSLLGTRDNEQFF. The CDR3 DNA reads TGTGCCAGCAGTTTGTTGGGGACTAGAGACAATGAGCAGTTCTTC. The J gene is TRBJ2-1, the V gene TRBV28; 8 bases are shared with TRBD2. Per germline, CDR1 MDHEN and CDR2 SYDVKM. V lost 3 bases and J lost 5; bases outside the gene matches: 6. This CDR3 comprises 15 residues.

This clonotype came up many times. DNA for the CDR3: TGTGCCAGCAGTTCGAAGCCCCCTTCCAGGAGGGACGAGACCCAGTACTTC. Amino acid sequence: CASSSKPPSRRDETQYF. The rearrangement joins TRBV2 to TRBJ2-5; D may be TRBD2 (6 bases). V was trimmed by 5 bases and J by 5 bases, leaving 24 bases between them. Germline assignment: CDR1 SNHLY and CDR2 FYNNEI. CDR3 size: 17 residues.

J is TRBJ2-7 and V is TRBV18; D gene uncertain. V lost 2 bases and J 3 bases, leaving 14 bases between the germline ends. CDR3 size: 15 residues. The germline V gene has CDR1 KGHSH and CDR2 LQKENI. The CDR3 nucleotides read TGTGCCAGCTCACCAAGGGCCGCCGCAAGCTACGAGCAGTACTTC. It translates to CASSPRAAASYEQYF.

Ten or more counts support this clonotype. The gene calls are TRBV12-3 or TRBV12-4 and TRBJ2-7; no definite D call. V was trimmed by 6 bases and J by 4 bases, leaving 10 bases between them. This CDR3 has 12 residues. CDR3 loop: CASSLTEYEQYF. CDR3 DNA: TGTGCCAGCAGCCTCACAGAATACGAGCAGTACTTC.

This clonotype was seen at least ten times. This chain joins TRBV4-3 and TRBJ2-7; D remains ambiguous. The germline gives CDR1 LGHNA, CDR2 YSLEER. CDR3 length equals 15 residues. V was cut by 1 base and J by 0 bases, with 10 bases left in between. In DNA, the CDR3 is TGCGCCAGCAGCCAAGCCCCAACAGCCTCCTACGAGCAGTACTTC. Encoded protein: CASSQAPTASYEQYF.